The present entry profiles one T cell receptor beta chain with its context. This CDR3 is built from 16 residues. From germline, CDR1 is SGHVS and CDR2 FQNEAQ. V lost 7 bases and J 5 bases, leaving 22 bases between the germline ends. The data belong to a study of cytomegalovirus exposure and HLA in healthy donors. A multiplex PCR was run with 60 Vbeta primers and 13 Jbeta primers. Assay used: immunoSEQ multiplex PCR; TCRdb lists only in-frame clones, some missing. The sample holds roughly 180,000 clones, roughly 75% seen once. This chain connects TRBV7-8 to TRBJ2-3, with D perhaps TRBD2 (6 bases). Sequencing was performed on PBMCs. The receptor's source is a female donor in good health and CMV-seronegative. The CDR3 is CASTSPGLKQGDTQYF. CDR3 DNA: TGTGCCAGCACCTCACCGGGACTCAAACAAGGAGATACGCAGTATTTT.